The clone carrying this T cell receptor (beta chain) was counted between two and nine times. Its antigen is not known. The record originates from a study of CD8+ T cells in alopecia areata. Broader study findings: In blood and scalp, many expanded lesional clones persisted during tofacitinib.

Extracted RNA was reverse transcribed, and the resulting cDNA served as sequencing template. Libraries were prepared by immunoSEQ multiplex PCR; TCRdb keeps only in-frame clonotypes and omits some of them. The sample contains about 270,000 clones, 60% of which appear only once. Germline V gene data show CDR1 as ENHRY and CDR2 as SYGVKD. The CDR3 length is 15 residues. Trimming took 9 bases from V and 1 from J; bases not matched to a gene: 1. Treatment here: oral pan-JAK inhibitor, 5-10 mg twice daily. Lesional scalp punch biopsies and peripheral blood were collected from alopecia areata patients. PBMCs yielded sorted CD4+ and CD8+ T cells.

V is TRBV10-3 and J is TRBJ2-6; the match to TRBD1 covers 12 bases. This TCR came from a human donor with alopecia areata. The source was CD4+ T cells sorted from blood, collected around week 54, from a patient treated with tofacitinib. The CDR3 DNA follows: TGTGCCATGGGACAGGGGGCGTCTGGGGCCAACGTCCTGACTTTC. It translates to CAMGQGASGANVLTF.